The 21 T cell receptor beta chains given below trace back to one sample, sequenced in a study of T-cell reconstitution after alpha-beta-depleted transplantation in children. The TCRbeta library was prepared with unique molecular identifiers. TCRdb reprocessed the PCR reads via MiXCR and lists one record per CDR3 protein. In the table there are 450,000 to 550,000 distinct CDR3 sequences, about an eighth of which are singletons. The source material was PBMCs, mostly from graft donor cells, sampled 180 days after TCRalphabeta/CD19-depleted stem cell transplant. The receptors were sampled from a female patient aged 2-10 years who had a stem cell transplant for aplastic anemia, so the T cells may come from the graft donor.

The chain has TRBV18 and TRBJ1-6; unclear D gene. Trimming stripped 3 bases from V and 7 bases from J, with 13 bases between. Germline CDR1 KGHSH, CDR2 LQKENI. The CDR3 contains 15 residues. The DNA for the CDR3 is TGTGCCAGCTCACCCCGGGCGGACGGGAATTCACCCCTCCACTTT. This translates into CASSPRADGNSPLHF.

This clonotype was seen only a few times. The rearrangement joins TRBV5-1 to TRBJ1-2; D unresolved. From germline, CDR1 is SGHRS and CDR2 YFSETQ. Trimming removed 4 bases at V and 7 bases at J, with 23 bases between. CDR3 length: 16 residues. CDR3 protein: CASSPRRSAPDFGYTF. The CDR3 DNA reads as TGCGCCAGCAGCCCCCGCAGGTCCGCCCCGGATTTTGGCTACACCTTC.

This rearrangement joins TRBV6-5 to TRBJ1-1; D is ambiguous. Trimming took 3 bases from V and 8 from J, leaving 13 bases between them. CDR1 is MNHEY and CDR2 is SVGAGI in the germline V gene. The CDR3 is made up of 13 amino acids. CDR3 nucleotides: TGTGCCAGCAGTTATCTTCGGGCAGGAGAAGCTTTCTTT. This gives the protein CASSYLRAGEAFF.

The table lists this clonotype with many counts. CDR3 in amino acids: CASSLEGRIYGYTF. In DNA, the CDR3 is TGTGCCAGCAGTTTAGAAGGGCGGATCTATGGCTACACCTTC. V gene TRBV12-3 or TRBV12-4 combines with J gene TRBJ1-2; no reliable D call. The CDR3 is made up of 14 amino acids. Trimming shortened V by 1 base and J by 4 bases, and 10 bases separated the two germline ends.

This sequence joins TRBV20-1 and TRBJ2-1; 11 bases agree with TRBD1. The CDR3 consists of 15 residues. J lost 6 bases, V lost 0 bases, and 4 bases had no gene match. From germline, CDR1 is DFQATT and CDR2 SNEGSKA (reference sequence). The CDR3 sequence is CSARERGTGGNEQFF. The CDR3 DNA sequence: TGCAGTGCTAGAGAAAGGGGGACAGGGGGCAATGAGCAGTTCTTC.

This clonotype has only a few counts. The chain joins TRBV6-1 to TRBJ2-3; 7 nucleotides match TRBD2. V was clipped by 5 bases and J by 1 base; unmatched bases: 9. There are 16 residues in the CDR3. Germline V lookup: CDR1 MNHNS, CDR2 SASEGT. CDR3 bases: TGTGCCAGCAGTCCCCGGGGAGCGGGACGCACAGATACGCAGTATTTT. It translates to CASSPRGAGRTDTQYF.

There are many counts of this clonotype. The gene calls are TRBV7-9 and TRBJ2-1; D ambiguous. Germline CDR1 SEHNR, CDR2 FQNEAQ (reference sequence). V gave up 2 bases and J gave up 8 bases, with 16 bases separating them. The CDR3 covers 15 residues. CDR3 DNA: TGTGCCAGCAGCTTAAGTCAGTTGCCCTATCATGAGCAGTTCTTC. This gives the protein CASSLSQLPYHEQFF.

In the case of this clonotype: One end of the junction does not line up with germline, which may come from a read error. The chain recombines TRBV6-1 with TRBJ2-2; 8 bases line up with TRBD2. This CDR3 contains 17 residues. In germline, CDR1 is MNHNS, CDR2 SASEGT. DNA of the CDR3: TGTACCAGCAGTCATACTATTCCGACTAGCGTCTTCGGGGAGCTGTTTTTT. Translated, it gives CTSSHTIPTSVFGELFF.

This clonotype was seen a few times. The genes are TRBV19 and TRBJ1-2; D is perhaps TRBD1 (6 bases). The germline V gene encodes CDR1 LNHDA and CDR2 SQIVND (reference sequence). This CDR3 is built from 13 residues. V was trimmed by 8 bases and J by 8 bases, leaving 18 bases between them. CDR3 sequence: CASRGRGVKGYTF. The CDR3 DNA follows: TGTGCCAGTCGCGGCAGGGGAGTAAAGGGCTACACCTTC. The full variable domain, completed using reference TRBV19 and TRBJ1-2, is DGGITQSPKYLFRKEGQNVTLSCEQNLNHDAMYWYRQDPGQGLRLIYYSQIVNDFQKGDIAEGYSVSREKKESFPLTVTSAQKNPTAFYLCASRGRGVKGYTFGSGTRLTVV.

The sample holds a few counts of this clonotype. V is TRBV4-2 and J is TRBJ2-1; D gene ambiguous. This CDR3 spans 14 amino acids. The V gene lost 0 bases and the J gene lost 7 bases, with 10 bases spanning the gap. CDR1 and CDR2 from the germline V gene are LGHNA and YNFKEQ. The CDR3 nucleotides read TGTGCCAGCAGCCAAGAGGCTAATGCGAATGAGCAGTTCTTC. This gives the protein CASSQEANANEQFF.

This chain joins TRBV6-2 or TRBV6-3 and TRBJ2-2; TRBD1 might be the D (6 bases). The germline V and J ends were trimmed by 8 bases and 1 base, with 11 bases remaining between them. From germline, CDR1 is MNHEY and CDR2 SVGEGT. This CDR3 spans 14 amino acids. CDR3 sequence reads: CASWGHLNTGELFF. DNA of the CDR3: TGTGCCAGCTGGGGACACCTGAACACCGGGGAGCTGTTTTTT.

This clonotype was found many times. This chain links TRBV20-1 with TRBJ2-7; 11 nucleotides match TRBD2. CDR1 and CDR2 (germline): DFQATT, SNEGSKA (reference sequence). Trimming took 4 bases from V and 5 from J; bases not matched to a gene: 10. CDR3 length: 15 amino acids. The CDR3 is CSAKLAGAPYHEQYV. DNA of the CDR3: TGCAGTGCTAAACTAGCGGGAGCGCCGTACCACGAGCAGTACGTC.

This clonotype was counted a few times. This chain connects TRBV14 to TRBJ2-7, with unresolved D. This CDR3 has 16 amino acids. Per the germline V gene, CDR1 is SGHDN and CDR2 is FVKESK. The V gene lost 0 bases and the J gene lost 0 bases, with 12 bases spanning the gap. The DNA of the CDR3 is TGTGCCAGCAGCCAAGACGTAGGCCGGAGCTCCTACGAGCAGTACGTC. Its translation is CASSQDVGRSSYEQYV.

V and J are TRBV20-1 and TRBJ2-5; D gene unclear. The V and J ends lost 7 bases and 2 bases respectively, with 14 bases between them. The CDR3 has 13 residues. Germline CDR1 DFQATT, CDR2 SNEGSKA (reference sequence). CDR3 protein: CSVLLTRQETQYF. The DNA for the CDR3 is TGCAGTGTTTTGCTGACAAGACAAGAGACCCAGTACTTC.

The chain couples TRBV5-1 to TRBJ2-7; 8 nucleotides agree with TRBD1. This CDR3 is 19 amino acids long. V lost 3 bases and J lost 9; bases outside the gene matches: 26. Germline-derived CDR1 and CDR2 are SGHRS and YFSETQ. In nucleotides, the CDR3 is TGCGCCAGCAGCTGTTGTGGGACAGGCCCCTACTATGCCGCTATAGGGCAGTACTTC. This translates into CASSCCGTGPYYAAIGQYF.

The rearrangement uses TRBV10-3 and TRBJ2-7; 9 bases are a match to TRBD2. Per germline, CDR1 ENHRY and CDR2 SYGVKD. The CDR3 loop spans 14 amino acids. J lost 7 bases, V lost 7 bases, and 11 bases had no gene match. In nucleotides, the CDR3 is TGTGCCATCAATTCAGCGGGAGGAGCCCCGGAGCAGTACTTC. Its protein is CAINSAGGAPEQYF.

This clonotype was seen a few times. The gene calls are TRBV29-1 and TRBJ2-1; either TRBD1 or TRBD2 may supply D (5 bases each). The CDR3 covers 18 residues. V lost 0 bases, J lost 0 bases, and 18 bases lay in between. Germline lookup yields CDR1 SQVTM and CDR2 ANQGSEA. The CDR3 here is CSVEDRGTKKSSYNEQFF. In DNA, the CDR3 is TGCAGCGTTGAAGATCGTGGGACGAAAAAGAGCTCCTACAATGAGCAGTTCTTC.

Written as DNA, the CDR3 is TGTGCCAGCAGTTACGACTTCTCCTACGAGCAGTACTTC. This codes for CASSYDFSYEQYF. V is TRBV6-2 or TRBV6-3 and J is TRBJ2-7; D remains unclear. The CDR3 length is 13 residues. Germline-derived CDR1 and CDR2 are MNHEY and SVGEGT. Between the trimmed V and J ends, which lost 2 bases and 0 bases, there was a span of 5 bases.

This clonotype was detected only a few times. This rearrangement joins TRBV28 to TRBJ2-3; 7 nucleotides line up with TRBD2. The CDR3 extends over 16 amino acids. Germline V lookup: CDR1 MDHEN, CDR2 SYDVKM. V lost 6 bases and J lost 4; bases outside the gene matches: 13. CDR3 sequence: CASSPTSVRASDTQYF. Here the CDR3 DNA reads TGTGCCAGCAGCCCTACTAGCGTAAGAGCTTCAGATACGCAGTATTTT. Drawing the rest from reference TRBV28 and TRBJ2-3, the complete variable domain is DVKVTQSSRYLVKRTGEKVFLECVQDMDHENMFWYRQDPGLGLRLIYFSYDVKMKEKGDIPEGYSVSREKKERFSLILESASTNQTSMYLCASSPTSVRASDTQYFGPGTRLTVL.

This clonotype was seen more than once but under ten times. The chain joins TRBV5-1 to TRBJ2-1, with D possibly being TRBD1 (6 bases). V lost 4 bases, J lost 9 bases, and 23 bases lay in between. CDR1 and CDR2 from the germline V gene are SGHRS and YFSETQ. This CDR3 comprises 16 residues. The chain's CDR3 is CASSRGVGGEYGEQFF. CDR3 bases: TGCGCCAGCAGCAGGGGTGTTGGGGGCGAGTACGGTGAGCAGTTCTTC.

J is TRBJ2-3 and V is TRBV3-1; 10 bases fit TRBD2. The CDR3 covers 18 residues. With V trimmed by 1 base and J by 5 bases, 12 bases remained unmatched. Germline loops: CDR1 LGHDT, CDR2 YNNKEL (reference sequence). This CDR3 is CASSQGGLAREVGDTQYF. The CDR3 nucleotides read TGTGCCAGCAGCCAAGGGGGACTAGCGAGGGAGGTGGGAGATACGCAGTATTTT.